These T cell receptor beta chains were read from a single sample in a study of blood T cell repertoires in COVID-19. This table comes from immunoSEQ multiplex PCR, and its TCRdb copy is limited to in-frame clones, with some not included. The data contain 120,000 to 150,000 clones, 76% of them singletons. Sequencing was done on a sample of peripheral blood. The receptors originated from a man in his sixties with acute or convalescent COVID-19. CDR3s include the opening cysteine and the closing phenylalanine or tryptophan. A D gene is named only where the DNA matches it firmly. The size entry is marked missing in some rows and otherwise reads once, few, many or a size class.

length,size,V,D,J,CDR3,DNA
16,-,TRBV10-3,-,TRBJ1-3,CAIRDQGHLSGNTIYF,TGTGCCATCAGGGACCAAGGACACCTCTCTGGAAACACCATATATTTT
17,-,TRBV5-6,TRBD2,TRBJ2-2,CASSQAGLGRASGELFF,TGTGCCAGCAGCCAAGCAGGGCTCGGGAGGGCCTCCGGGGAGCTGTTTTTT
16,once,TRBV7-2,-,TRBJ2-3,CASSFWGHPSTDTQYF,TGTGCCAGCAGCTTCTGGGGACATCCTAGCACAGATACGCAGTATTTT
16,-,TRBV7-3,-,TRBJ2-1,CASSLWVRGSRNEQFF,TGTGCCAGCAGCTTATGGGTTAGAGGTAGTCGTAATGAGCAGTTCTTC
14,-,TRBV29-1,TRBD1,TRBJ1-2,CSVAGDRGNYGYTF,TGCAGCGTTGCAGGGGACAGGGGAAACTATGGCTACACCTTC
16,-,TRBV29-1,TRBD1,TRBJ2-5,CSVEGWGQVTDQTQYF,TGCAGCGTTGAGGGCTGGGGACAGGTCACCGATCAGACCCAGTACTTC
13,-,TRBV28,-,TRBJ2-2,CASSLFGEGELFF,TGTGCCAGCAGTTTATTTGGGGAGGGGGAGCTGTTTTTT
18,-,TRBV27,TRBD1,TRBJ2-7,CASSLFPPNRGNKYEQYF,TGTGCCAGCAGTTTATTTCCCCCTAACAGGGGAAATAAGTACGAGCAGTACTTC
11,-,TRBV7-8,TRBD2,TRBJ2-1,CASSREGSQFF,TGTGCCAGCAGCCGGGAGGGCTCGCAGTTCTTC
11,-,TRBV5-4,-,TRBJ2-7,CASSRGYEQYF,TGTGCCAGCAGCAGGGGCTACGAGCAGTACTTC
12,-,TRBV30,-,TRBJ2-5,CAWSVLYETQYF,TGTGCCTGGAGTGTACTGTATGAGACCCAGTACTTC
13,few,TRBV11-3,-,TRBJ1-1,CASSFQGNTEAFF,TGTGCCAGCAGCTTCCAGGGGAACACTGAAGCTTTCTTT
14,-,TRBV19,TRBD2,TRBJ2-1,CASSRGGSDNEQFF,TGTGCCAGTAGTAGGGGCGGGAGTGACAATGAGCAGTTCTTC
15,-,TRBV9,-,TRBJ2-3,CASSVSGGSTDTQYF,TGTGCCAGCAGCGTATCCGGGGGAAGCACAGATACGCAGTATTTT
15,once,TRBV3-1/TRBV3-2,-,TRBJ2-3,CASSQGGSTSDTQYF,TGTGCCAGCAGCCAAGGAGGATCTACTTCAGATACGCAGTATTTT
16,many,TRBV5-1,TRBD1,TRBJ1-1,CASSLDYRGLRTEAFF,TGCGCCAGCAGCTTAGATTACAGGGGGCTTCGAACTGAAGCTTTCTTT
14,-,TRBV19,TRBD1,TRBJ2-7,CASSMGQGLDEQYF,TGTGCCAGTAGTATGGGACAGGGGTTGGACGAGCAGTACTTC
15,-,TRBV10-1,-,TRBJ1-2,CASSESTGNLLGYTF,TGCGCCAGCAGTGAGTCGACAGGCAACCTTCTGGGCTACACCTTC
13,-,TRBV25-1,-,TRBJ1-4,CASSWQFNEKLFF,TGTGCCAGCAGTTGGCAGTTTAATGAAAAACTGTTTTTT
15,-,TRBV18,-,TRBJ2-1,CASSPSLAKYNEQFF,TGTGCCAGCTCACCAAGTCTAGCTAAGTACAATGAGCAGTTCTTC
14,-,TRBV19,TRBD1,TRBJ1-1,CASSWGDRVTEAFF,TGTGCCAGTAGTTGGGGGGACAGGGTCACTGAAGCTTTCTTT
16,-,TRBV5-4,TRBD2,TRBJ2-1,CASSLAGGEIGNEQFF,TGTGCCAGCAGCTTGGCCGGGGGGGAGATCGGCAATGAGCAGTTCTTC
16,-,TRBV11-3,TRBD1,TRBJ1-5,CASSLVRTGVYQPQHF,TGTGCCAGCAGCTTAGTCAGGACAGGGGTGTATCAGCCCCAGCATTTT